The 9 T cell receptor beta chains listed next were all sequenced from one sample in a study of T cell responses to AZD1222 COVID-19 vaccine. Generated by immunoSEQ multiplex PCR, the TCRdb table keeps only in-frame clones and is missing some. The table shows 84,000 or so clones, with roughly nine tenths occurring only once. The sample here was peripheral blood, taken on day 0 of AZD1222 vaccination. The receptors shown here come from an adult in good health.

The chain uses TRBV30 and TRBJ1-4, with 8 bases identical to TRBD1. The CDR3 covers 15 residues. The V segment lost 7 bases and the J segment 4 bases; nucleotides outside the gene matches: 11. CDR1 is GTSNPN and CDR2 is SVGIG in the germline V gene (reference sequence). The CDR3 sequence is CASDAGQGGNEKLFF. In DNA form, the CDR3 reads TGTGCCTCTGATGCCGGACAGGGCGGTAATGAAAAACTGTTTTTT. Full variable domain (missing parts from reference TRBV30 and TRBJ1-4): SQTIHQWPATLVQPVGSPLSLECTVEGTSNPNLYWYRQAAGRGLQLLFYSVGIGQISSEVPQNLSASRPQDRQFILSSKKLLLSDSGFYLCASDAGQGGNEKLFFGSGTQLSVL.

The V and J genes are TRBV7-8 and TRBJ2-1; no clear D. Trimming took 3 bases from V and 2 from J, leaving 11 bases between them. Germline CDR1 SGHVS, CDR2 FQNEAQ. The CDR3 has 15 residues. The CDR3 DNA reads TGTGCCAGCAGCTTTAAGCCCTCACCCTACAATGAGCAGTTCTTC. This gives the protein CASSFKPSPYNEQFF.

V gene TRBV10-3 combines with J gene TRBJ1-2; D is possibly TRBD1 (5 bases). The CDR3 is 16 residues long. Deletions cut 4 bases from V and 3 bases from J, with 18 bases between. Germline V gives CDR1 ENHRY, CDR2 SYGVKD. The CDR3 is CAISVDRTGGDYGYTF. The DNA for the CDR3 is TGTGCCATCAGTGTAGACCGGACGGGGGGGGACTATGGCTACACCTTC.

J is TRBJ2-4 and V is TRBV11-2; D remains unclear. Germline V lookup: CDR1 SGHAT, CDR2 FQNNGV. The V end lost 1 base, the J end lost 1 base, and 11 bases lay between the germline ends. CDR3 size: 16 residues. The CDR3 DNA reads TGTGCCAGCAGCTTAGGACAAATCCCCGCCAAAAACATTCAGTACTTC. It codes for CASSLGQIPAKNIQYF. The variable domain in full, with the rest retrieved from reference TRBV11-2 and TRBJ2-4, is EAGVAQSPRYKIIEKRQSVAFWCNPISGHATLYWYQQILGQGPKLLIQFQNNGVVDDSQLPKDRFSAERLKGVDSTLKIQPAKLEDSAVYLCASSLGQIPAKNIQYFGAGTRLSVL.

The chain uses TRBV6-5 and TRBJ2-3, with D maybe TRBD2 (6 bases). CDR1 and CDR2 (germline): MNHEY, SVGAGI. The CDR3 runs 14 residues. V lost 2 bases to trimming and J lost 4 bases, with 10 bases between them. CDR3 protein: CASSYAGRADTQYF. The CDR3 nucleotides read TGTGCCAGCAGTTACGCGGGAAGGGCAGATACGCAGTATTTT.

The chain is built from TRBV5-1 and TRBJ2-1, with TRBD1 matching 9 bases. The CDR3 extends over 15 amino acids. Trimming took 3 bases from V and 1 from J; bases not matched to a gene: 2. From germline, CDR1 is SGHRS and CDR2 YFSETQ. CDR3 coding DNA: TGCGCCAGCAGCTCCGGGACAGGGTCCTACAATGAGCAGTTCTTC. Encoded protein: CASSSGTGSYNEQFF.

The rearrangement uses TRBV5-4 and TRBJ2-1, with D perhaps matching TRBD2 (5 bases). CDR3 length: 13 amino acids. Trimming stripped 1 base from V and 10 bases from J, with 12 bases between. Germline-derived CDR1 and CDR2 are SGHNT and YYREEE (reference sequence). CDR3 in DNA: TGTGCCAGCAGCTTGTGGAGCGGCAACGAGCAGTTCTTC. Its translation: CASSLWSGNEQFF. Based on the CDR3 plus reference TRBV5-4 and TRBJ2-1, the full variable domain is ETGVTQSPTHLIKTRGQQVTLRCSSQSGHNTVSWYQQALGQGPQFIFQYYREEENGRGNFPPRFSGLQFPNYSSELNVNALELDDSALYLCASSLWSGNEQFFGPGTRLTVL.

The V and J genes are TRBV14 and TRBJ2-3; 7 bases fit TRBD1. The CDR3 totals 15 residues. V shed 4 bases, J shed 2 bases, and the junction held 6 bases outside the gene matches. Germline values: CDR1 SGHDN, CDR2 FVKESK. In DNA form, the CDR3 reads TGTGCCAGCAGCCGAGAGGACAGGCCCACAGATACGCAGTATTTT. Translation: CASSREDRPTDTQYF.

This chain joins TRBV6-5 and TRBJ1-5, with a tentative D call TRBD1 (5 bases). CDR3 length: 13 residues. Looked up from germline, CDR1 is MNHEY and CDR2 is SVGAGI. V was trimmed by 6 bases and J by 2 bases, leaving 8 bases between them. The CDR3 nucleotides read TGTGCCAGCAGACGGGACGGCAATCAGCCCCAGCATTTT. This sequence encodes CASRRDGNQPQHF.